This T cell receptor beta chain was found in a study of blood T cell repertoires in COVID-19. Overall study context: Some COVID-19 samples were acute and others convalescent; all came from the United States, Italy and Spain.

Source study methods: Estimates of nucleated cell counts were drawn from the amplification of reference gene primers. The table came from immunoSEQ multiplex PCR; TCRdb's copy has only in-frame clones and leaves some out. V and J calls and clone size are copied from that table; D and trimming were computed from the DNA. The sample holds about 460,000 clones; 80% to 90% are singletons and the top ten take 8.3%. Clinical history as reported by participants underpinned cohort assignment. Resolution of symptoms, clearance, or two negative PCRs was present in recovered Cohort 3 donors. Trimming removed 5 bases from V and 7 bases from J; junction bases left unmatched: 4. Germline V gene sequence: CDR1 SNHLY, CDR2 FYNNEI. CDR3 length: 14 amino acids.

The TCR originated in a woman aged 60-75 years who had recovered from COVID-19. Sequencing was performed on PBMCs or T cells enriched from blood (not recorded which). The rearrangement uses TRBV2 and TRBJ1-6; 8 bases match TRBD1. The CDR3: CASSWTGKNSPLHF. The CDR3 DNA is TGTGCCAGCAGTTGGACAGGGAAAAATTCACCCCTCCACTTT.